This passage covers 3 T cell receptor beta chains from one sample sequenced in a study of early T cells in non-severe SARS-CoV-2 infection. TCRdb re-analysed the 5' RACE reads in MiXCR, keeping a single row per CDR3 protein. Among roughly 26,000 distinct CDR3 sequences listed, approximately 4% were seen once. The sample comprised whole blood. The receptors were gathered from an adult who was a healthcare worker with PCR-confirmed SARS-CoV-2 infection or an uninfected control (not recorded which).

This clonotype was seen many times. The V call is TRBV7-2, the J call TRBJ2-1; 7 bases are a match to TRBD2. J gave up 9 bases and V 4 bases, and 15 bases lay outside the gene matches. The CDR3 is made up of 16 amino acids. Germline V gives CDR1 SGHTA, CDR2 FQGNSA. CDR3 sequence reads: CASSSSPAGAYGEQFF. CDR3 bases: TGTGCCAGCAGCTCCTCTCCGGCGGGAGCTTATGGTGAGCAGTTCTTC.

This clonotype was seen more than once but under ten times. The V and J genes are TRBV11-2 and TRBJ1-3; D call uncertain. V was pared by 1 base and J by 4 bases, with 8 bases between. Germline V gives CDR1 SGHAT, CDR2 FQNNGV. The CDR3 runs to 14 residues. DNA for the CDR3: TGTGCCAGCAGCTTAGTTTCTGCCGGAAACACCATATATTTT. Protein product: CASSLVSAGNTIYF.

This clonotype was observed many times. The J gene is TRBJ1-4, the V gene TRBV5-1; 7 bases are a match to TRBD1. The germline V gene encodes CDR1 SGHRS and CDR2 YFSETQ. Losses at the gene ends were 4 bases for V and 5 bases for J; bases not matched to a gene: 8. The CDR3 runs to 15 residues. CDR3 sequence reads: CASSPYRGRNEKLFF. The CDR3 DNA follows: TGCGCCAGCAGCCCCTACAGGGGAAGGAATGAAAAACTGTTTTTT.